This T cell receptor beta chain appears in the sequencing data of a study of blood T cell repertoires in COVID-19. Study-level information: Sites in the United States, Italy and Spain provided acute and convalescent COVID-19 samples. Sources were T cells, B-cell-depleted T cells, or PBMCs; the material itself was cDNA or gDNA.

This clone has a handful of counts. Patients of the Seattle cohort, enrolled during active infection, were followed longitudinally. The CDR3 contains 14 residues. V shed 5 bases and J shed 3 bases, with 12 bases lying between them. The germline V gene has CDR1 LGHNA and CDR2 YNFKEQ. In the original processing: The assay estimated nucleated cells by amplifying reference gene primers. Clones were read by immunoSEQ multiplex PCR, and TCRdb kept only the in-frame ones, dropping some. That table is the source of V, J and clone size, and D and trimming were worked out from the DNA. The sample contains 200,000 to 250,000 clones, roughly 80% of which appear only once.

This receptor was identified in a woman aged 65 to 85 with COVID-19, enrolled during active disease. The chain is built from TRBV4-2 and TRBJ2-3, with a possible D match to TRBD1 (5 bases). The sample consisted of peripheral blood. The CDR3 sequence: CASSKWQGTDTQYF. In nucleotides, the CDR3 is TGTGCCAGCAGCAAATGGCAGGGTACAGATACGCAGTATTTT.